This T cell receptor beta chain was sequenced for a study of T cells in tumors after PD-1 blockade. Study details: Either cemiplimab 350 mg every 2 weeks or pembrolizumab 200 mg every 3 weeks was given. Blood samples averaged around 110,000 templates (range about 21,000-257,772) and more than 35,000 unique clonotypes.

Profiling relied on immunoSEQ multiplex PCR, and the TCRdb table lists in-frame clones only, not all of them. The sample has more than 40,000 clones, around 85% seen once. The sequence was collected from a human donor with advanced basal cell or squamous cell carcinoma (not recorded which). The sequencing used PBMCs, collected before anti-PD-1 therapy.

CDR3 sequence: CASSSGTSGVNEQFF. Written as DNA, the CDR3 is TGTGCCAGCAGCTCCGGGACTAGCGGGGTCAATGAGCAGTTCTTC. The gene calls are TRBV6-5 and TRBJ2-1; TRBD2 matches 13 bases. Germline V CDR1 and CDR2: MNHEY, SVGAGI. The CDR3 extends over 15 amino acids. V trimming: 6 bases; J trimming: 6 bases; junction bases outside the gene matches: 5.